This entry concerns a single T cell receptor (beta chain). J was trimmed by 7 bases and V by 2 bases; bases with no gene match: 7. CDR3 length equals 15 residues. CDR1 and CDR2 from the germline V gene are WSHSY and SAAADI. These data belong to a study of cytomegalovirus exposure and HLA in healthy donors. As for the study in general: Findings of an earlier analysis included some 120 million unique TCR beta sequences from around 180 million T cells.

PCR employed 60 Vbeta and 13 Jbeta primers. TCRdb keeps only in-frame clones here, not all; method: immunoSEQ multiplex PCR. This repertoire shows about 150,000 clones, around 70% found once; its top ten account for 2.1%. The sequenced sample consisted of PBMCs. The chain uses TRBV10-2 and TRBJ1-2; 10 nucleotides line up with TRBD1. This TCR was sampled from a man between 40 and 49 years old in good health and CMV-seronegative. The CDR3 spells CASSEPQGDRGGYTF. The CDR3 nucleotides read TGCGCCAGCAGTGAGCCCCAGGGGGACAGGGGTGGCTACACCTTC.